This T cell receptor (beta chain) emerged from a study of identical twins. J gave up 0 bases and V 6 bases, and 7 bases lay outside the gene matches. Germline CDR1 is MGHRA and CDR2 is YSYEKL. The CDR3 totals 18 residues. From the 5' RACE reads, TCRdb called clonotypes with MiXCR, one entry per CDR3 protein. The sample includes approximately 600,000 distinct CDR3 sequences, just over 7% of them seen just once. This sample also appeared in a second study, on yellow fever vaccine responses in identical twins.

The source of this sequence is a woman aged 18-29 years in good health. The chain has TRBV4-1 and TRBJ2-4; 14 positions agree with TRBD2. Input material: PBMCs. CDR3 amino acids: CASSPGLAGGLAKNIQYF. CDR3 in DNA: TGCGCCAGCAGTCCTGGACTAGCGGGGGGCCTAGCCAAAAACATTCAGTACTTC.